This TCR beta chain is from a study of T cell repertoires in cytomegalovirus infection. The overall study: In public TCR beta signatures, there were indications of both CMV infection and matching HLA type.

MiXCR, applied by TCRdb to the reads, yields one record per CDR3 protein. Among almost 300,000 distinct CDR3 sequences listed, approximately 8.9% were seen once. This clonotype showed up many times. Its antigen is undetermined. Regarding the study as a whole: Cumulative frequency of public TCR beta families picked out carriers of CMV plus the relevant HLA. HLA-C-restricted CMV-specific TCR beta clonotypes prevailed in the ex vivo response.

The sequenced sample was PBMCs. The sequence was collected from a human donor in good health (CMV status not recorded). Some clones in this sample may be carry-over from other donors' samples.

The CDR3 bases are TGTGCCAGCAGTTACGGGAGCGGGGAGCTGTTTTTT. Translating gives CASSYGSGELFF. The chain is built from TRBV6-2 or TRBV6-3 and TRBJ2-2, with TRBD2 as a possible D gene (5 bases). The V gene's germline CDR1 is MNHEY and CDR2 SVGEGT. V lost 2 bases to trimming and J lost 7 bases, with 5 bases between them. This CDR3 is built from 12 residues.